Listed here are 15 T cell receptor beta chains from one sample, sequenced in a study of vaccination and CD4 T cells after COVID-19. Indicated treatment: roughly 11-day PBMC culture with coronavirus spike peptide pools or control peptides (ViraFEST assay). An Oncomine TCR Beta short-read assay was used to sequence the DNA from cultured CD4+ T cells. TCRdb redid the calling of the PCR reads with MiXCR, one entry per CDR3 protein. The data contain 20,000 or so distinct CDR3 sequences, over 50% of them singletons. Antigens for these TCRs are unknown. The source material was CD4+ T cells from blood, cultured in vitro. These receptors came from a human donor who had recovered from COVID-19.

There are a few counts of this clonotype. The chain carries TRBV10-3 and TRBJ1-5; a weak D match, TRBD1 (5 bases). The CDR3 consists of 14 residues. The V end was cut by 4 bases, the J end by 2 bases, with 9 bases between. CDR1 is ENHRY, CDR2 SYGVKD, per germline. The chain's CDR3 is CAISGGERNQPQHF. The CDR3 DNA reads as TGTGCCATCAGTGGGGGGGAACGCAATCAGCCCCAGCATTTT.

The chain links TRBV27 to TRBJ1-2, with 7 bases matching TRBD1. The CDR3 contains 13 residues. Per germline, CDR1 MNHEY and CDR2 SMNVEV (reference sequence). V shed 8 bases, J shed 8 bases, and the junction held 11 bases outside the gene matches. CDR3 protein: CASGGHRGGGYTF. As DNA, the CDR3 is TGTGCCAGCGGCGGACACAGGGGAGGGGGCTACACCTTC.

The chain recombines TRBV20-1 with TRBJ1-4, with 7 bases lining up with TRBD1. Germline CDR1 DFQATT, CDR2 SNEGSKA (reference sequence). V lost 0 bases, J lost 7 bases, and 14 bases stayed unmatched. There are 17 residues in the CDR3. CDR3 loop: CSAREGNRGPLREKLFF. Here the CDR3 DNA reads TGCAGTGCTAGAGAAGGGAACAGGGGACCGCTACGTGAAAAACTGTTTTTT.

The sample holds one count of this clonotype. The V gene is TRBV19, the J gene TRBJ2-7; 10 nucleotides line up with TRBD1. This CDR3 is 15 amino acids long. Unmatched junction bases numbered 4, after V lost 4 bases and J lost 1 base. CDR1 and CDR2 from the germline V gene are LNHDA and SQIVND (reference sequence). In DNA, the CDR3 is TGTGCCAGTAGTAGAAGGGACAGGGGTTCCTACGAGCAGTACTTC. Protein: CASSRRDRGSYEQYF.

The chain links TRBV19 to TRBJ1-1; the D is unclear. This CDR3 region has 16 residues. Trimming removed 7 bases at V and 1 base at J, with 19 bases between. Germline lookup yields CDR1 LNHDA and CDR2 SQIVND (reference sequence). The chain's CDR3 is CASTKGLGVWNTEAFF. The CDR3, as DNA: TGTGCCAGTACCAAAGGTCTCGGGGTCTGGAACACTGAAGCTTTCTTT.

The V and J genes are TRBV6-4 and TRBJ1-2; D not resolved. V gave up 0 bases and J gave up 4 bases, with 15 bases separating them. The germline V gene encodes CDR1 MRHNA and CDR2 SNTAGT. The CDR3 is 16 residues long. The CDR3 spells CASSDSGLRRVYGYTF. The CDR3 DNA is TGTGCCAGCAGTGACTCGGGGTTGAGGCGGGTCTATGGCTACACCTTC.

The DNA of the CDR3 is TGTGCCATGGGGGCGACAGGGAGCTCCTACGAGCAGTACTTC. It encodes CAMGATGSSYEQYF. The chain is built from TRBV10-3 and TRBJ2-7; 7 nucleotides agree with TRBD1. Per germline, CDR1 ENHRY and CDR2 SYGVKD. The V segment lost 9 bases and the J segment 0 bases; nucleotides outside the gene matches: 8. CDR3 length: 14 amino acids.

The rearrangement uses TRBV20-1 and TRBJ1-1; possibly TRBD1 for D (5 bases). The V gene lost 6 bases and the J gene lost 1 base, with 12 bases spanning the gap. CDR1 DFQATT and CDR2 SNEGSKA come from the germline V gene (reference sequence). The CDR3 runs 13 residues. The CDR3 here is CSAHVGGNTEAFF. The CDR3 DNA sequence: TGCAGTGCCCACGTGGGGGGGAACACTGAAGCTTTCTTT.

This rearrangement joins TRBV12-3 or TRBV12-4 to TRBJ1-5; TRBD1 matches at 10 bases. Trimming cost V 5 bases and J 6 bases; bases outside gene matches: 7. There are 15 residues in the CDR3. The CDR3, as DNA: TGTGCCAGCAGTCCTCGGTGGGACAGGGGTCAGCCCCAGCATTTT. It translates to CASSPRWDRGQPQHF.

This chain joins TRBV11-2 and TRBJ1-3; D is perhaps TRBD1 (5 bases). Germline values: CDR1 SGHAT, CDR2 FQNNGV. The length of the CDR3 is 16 residues. Trimming removed 5 bases at V and 2 bases at J, with 16 bases between. The CDR3 reads CASSPHDPRAGNTIYF. The CDR3 region has the DNA TGTGCCAGCAGCCCCCACGACCCCAGGGCTGGAAACACCATATATTTT.

In nucleotides, the CDR3 is TGCGCCAGTTTCAGCGGGAACACTGAAGCTTTCTTT. Its protein product is CASFSGNTEAFF. V gene TRBV10-2 combines with J gene TRBJ1-1; D uncertain. The CDR3 sequence is 12 residues long. Trimming cost V 9 bases and J 1 base, with 9 bases left between them. Germline loops: CDR1 WSHSY, CDR2 SAAADI.

The chain joins TRBV27 to TRBJ1-4, with D maybe TRBD1 (5 bases). Germline CDR1 and CDR2: MNHEY and SMNVEV (reference sequence). V lost 4 bases and J 4 bases, leaving 13 bases between the germline ends. This CDR3 comprises 15 residues. Here the CDR3 DNA reads TGTGCCAGCAGTTCCTCCTGGGACCGTAATGAAAAACTGTTTTTT. Its protein is CASSSSWDRNEKLFF.

The genes are TRBV7-7 and TRBJ2-1; TRBD2 matches 11 bases. The J segment lost 3 bases and the V segment lost 5 bases, leaving 6 bases of the junction unmatched. This CDR3 spans 16 amino acids. Germline assignment: CDR1 SSHAT and CDR2 FNYEAQ (reference sequence). Here the CDR3 reads CASSPTTSGNYNEQFF. The CDR3 bases are TGTGCCAGCAGCCCGACGACTAGCGGGAACTACAATGAGCAGTTCTTC.

The chain has TRBV10-3 and TRBJ1-4; 7 bases map to TRBD1. This CDR3 has 15 residues. Looked up from germline, CDR1 is ENHRY and CDR2 is SYGVKD. J gave up 8 bases and V 8 bases, and 14 bases lay outside the gene matches. The CDR3 bases are TGTGCCATCGGGGAAGGGACAGTGACGAAAGAAAAACTGTTTTTT. Amino acids: CAIGEGTVTKEKLFF.

The gene calls are TRBV28 and TRBJ2-7; 7 nucleotides align to TRBD2. The CDR3 consists of 16 residues. Germline V CDR1 and CDR2: MDHEN, SYDVKM. Trimming cost V 6 bases and J 7 bases; bases outside gene matches: 18. In DNA, the CDR3 is TGTGCCAGCAGACCCCGGAAGTGGACTAGTTTGGGGGAGCAGTACTTC. Protein product: CASRPRKWTSLGEQYF.